Described below is a single TCR beta chain sequence and its context. As yet, its antigen is unknown. Germline CDR1 SGHVS, CDR2 FQNEAQ. Trimming at V came to 5 bases and at J to 4 bases, leaving 10 bases not matched to a gene. The CDR3 consists of 17 residues. Specified time point: pretreatment peripheral blood. These data come from a study of PD-L1 blockade in urothelial cancer. Study information: At 6 weeks and at 3 weeks (second dose) after treatment start, blood was analyzed.

The table came from immunoSEQ multiplex PCR; TCRdb's copy has only in-frame clones and leaves some out. The data show roughly 55,000 clones, 86% seen once. Findings and caveats of the study: Better survival was forecast by a pretreatment blood TCR clonality below the median.

This sequence originates from a man aged 55 to 70 with urothelial cancer. The chain carries TRBV7-8 and TRBJ2-2, with TRBD2 matching over 10 bases. The specimen was PBMCs, collected around atezolizumab (anti-PD-L1) treatment. The CDR3 sequence: CASSPSQVAGGTGELFF. CDR3 coding DNA: TGTGCCAGCAGCCCCTCTCAAGTAGCGGGAGGCACCGGGGAGCTGTTTTTT. Supplemented by reference TRBV7-8 and TRBJ2-2, the full variable domain reads GAGVSQSPRYKVAKRGQDVALRCDPISGHVSLFWYQQALGQGPEFLTYFQNEAQLDKSGLPSDRFFAERPEGSVSTLKIQRTQQEDSAVYLCASSPSQVAGGTGELFFGEGSRLTVL.